This T cell receptor (beta chain) stems from a study of CD8+CD57+ T cells in acquired aplastic anemia. Genomic DNA acted as the template from which TCR beta VDJ combination and CDR3 sequence profiling were carried out. TCRdb redid the calling of the reads with MiXCR, one entry per CDR3 protein. The sample lists approximately 21,000 distinct CDR3 sequences; about 40% were seen once. Notes on the study in general: Patients versus controls showed no significant CD8+ Simpson's diversity difference. Both total CD4+ and CD8+ pools in patients were more diverse than CD8+CD57+ cells.

Individuals selected for sequencing had exhibited CD8+CD57+ cell expansion on flow cytometry. Only 2 of the 12 patients also had CD8+CD57+ effector memory cells sequenced. Mean DNA yield of bead-enriched CD8+CD57+ cells was roughly 1.5 ug. The length of the CDR3 is 14 residues. Germline CDR1 is ENHRY and CDR2 is SYGVKD. The germline V and J ends were trimmed by 6 bases and 0 bases, with 9 bases remaining between them. A note on this clonotype: The antigen remains undetermined.

The receptor comes from a human donor with aplastic anemia. The V call is TRBV10-3, the J call TRBJ2-1; D perhaps matches TRBD2 (5 bases). Sequencing was done on a sample of CD8+CD57+ T cells sorted from PBMCs. Regarding subset: bead-enriched CD8+CD57+ effector memory T cells from SAA patients. The CDR3 region has the DNA TGTGCCATCAGGGACTCCAGCTCCTACAATGAGCAGTTCTTC. Protein sequence: CAIRDSSSYNEQFF.